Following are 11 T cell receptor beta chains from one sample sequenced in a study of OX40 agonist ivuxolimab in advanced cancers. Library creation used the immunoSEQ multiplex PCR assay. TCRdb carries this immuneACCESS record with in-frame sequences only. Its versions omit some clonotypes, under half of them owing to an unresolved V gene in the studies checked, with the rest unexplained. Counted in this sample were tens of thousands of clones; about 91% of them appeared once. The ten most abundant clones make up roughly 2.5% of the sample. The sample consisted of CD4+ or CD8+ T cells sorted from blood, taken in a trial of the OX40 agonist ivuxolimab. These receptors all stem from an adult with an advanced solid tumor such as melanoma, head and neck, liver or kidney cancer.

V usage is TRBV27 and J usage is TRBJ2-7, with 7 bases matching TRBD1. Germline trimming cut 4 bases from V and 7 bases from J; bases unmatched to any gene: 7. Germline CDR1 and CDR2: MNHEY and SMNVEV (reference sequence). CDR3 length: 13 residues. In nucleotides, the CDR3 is TGTGCCAGCAGTTCCACAGGGGCCAGGGAGCAGTACTTC. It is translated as CASSSTGAREQYF.

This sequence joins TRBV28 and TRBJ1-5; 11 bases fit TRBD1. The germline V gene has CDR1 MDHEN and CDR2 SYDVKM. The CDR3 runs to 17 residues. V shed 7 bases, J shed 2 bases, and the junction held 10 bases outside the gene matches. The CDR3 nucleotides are TGTGCCAGCAAGGGACAGGGGGGTCAAAGGGGCAATCAGCCCCAGCATTTT. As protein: CASKGQGGQRGNQPQHF.

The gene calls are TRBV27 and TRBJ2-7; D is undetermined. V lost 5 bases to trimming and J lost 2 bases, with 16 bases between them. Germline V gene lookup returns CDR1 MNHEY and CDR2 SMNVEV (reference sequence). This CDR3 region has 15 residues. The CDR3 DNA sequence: TGTGCCAGCAGTCGCGTGTCAGGTGCCGCCTACGAGCAGTACTTC. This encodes CASSRVSGAAYEQYF.

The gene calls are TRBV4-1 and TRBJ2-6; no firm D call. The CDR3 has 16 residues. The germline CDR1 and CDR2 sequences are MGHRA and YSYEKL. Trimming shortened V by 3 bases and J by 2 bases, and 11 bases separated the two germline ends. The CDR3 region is CASSQNRLAGANVLTF. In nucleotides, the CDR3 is TGCGCCAGCAGCCAGAATCGTTTAGCTGGGGCCAACGTCCTGACTTTC.

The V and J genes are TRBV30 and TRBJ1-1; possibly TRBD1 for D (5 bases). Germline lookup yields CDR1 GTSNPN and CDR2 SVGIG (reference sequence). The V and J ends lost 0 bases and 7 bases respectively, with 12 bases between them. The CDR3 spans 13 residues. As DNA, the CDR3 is TGTGCCTGGAGTGTACTACGGGGCTATGAAGCTTTCTTT. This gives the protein CAWSVLRGYEAFF.

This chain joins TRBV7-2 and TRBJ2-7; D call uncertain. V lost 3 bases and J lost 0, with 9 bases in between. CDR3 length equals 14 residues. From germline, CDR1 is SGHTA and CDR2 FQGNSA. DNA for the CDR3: TGTGCCAGCAGCTTTTGGATCAGCTCCTACGAGCAGTACTTC. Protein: CASSFWISSYEQYF.

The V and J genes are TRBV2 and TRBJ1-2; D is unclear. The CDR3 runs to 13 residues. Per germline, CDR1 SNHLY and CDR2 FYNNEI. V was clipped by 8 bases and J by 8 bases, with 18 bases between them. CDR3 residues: CASRVGYSWGYTF. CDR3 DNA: TGTGCCAGCCGGGTCGGGTACTCTTGGGGCTACACCTTC.

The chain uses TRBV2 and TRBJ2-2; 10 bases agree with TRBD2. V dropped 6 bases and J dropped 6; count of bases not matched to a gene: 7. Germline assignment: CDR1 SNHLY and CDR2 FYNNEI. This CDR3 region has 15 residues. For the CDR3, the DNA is TGTGCCAGCAGGCGGCTAGCGGGAGCGCCCGGGGAGCTGTTTTTT. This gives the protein CASRRLAGAPGELFF.

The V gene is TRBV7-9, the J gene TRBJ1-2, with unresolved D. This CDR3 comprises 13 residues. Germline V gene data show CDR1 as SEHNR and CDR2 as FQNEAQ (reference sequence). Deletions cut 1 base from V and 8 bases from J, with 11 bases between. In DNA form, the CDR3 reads TGTGCCAGCAGCTTAGAAGTTGAAGGAGGCTACACCTTC. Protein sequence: CASSLEVEGGYTF. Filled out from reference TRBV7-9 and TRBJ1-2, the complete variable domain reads DTGVSQNPRHKITKRGQNVTFRCDPISEHNRLYWYRQTLGQGPEFLTYFQNEAQLEKSRLLSDRFSAERPKGSFSTLEIQRTEQGDSAMYLCASSLEVEGGYTFGSGTRLTVV.

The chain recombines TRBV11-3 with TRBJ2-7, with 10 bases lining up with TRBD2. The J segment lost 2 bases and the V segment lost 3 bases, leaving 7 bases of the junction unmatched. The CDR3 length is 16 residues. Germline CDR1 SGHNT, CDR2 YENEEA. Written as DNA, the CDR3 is TGTGCCAGCAGCTTTCACGGGACTAGCGAAACCTACGAGCAGTACTTC. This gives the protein CASSFHGTSETYEQYF.

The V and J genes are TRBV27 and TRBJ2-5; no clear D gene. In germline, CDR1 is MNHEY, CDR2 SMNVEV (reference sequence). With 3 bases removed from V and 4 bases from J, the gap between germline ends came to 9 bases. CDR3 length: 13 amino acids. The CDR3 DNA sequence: TGTGCCAGCAGTTTTACCAGGTTAGAGACCCAGTACTTC. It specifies CASSFTRLETQYF.